This T cell receptor beta chain was found in a study of pediatric ulcerative colitis. TCRdb's copy holds only in-frame clones and misses some; the assay was immunoSEQ multiplex PCR. The sample consists of tens of thousands of clones, more than 70% of them appearing once. Rectal tissue came from one to two pinch biopsies taken at colonoscopy. Study-level findings and limits: Two patients had blood samples with substantially reduced template counts. Rectal pinch biopsies may include blood-derived T cells.

This clone appeared a single time. Its antigen is still unknown. CDR3 length: 16 amino acids. Germline lookup yields CDR1 LNHNV and CDR2 YYDKDF (reference sequence). V was clipped by 0 bases and J by 3 bases, with 12 bases between them. This TCR came from a boy aged 5-17 years with moderate ulcerative colitis. The sequenced sample was gut tissue. The chain joins TRBV15 to TRBJ2-1; D possibly corresponds to TRBD1 (6 bases). The CDR3 DNA reads as TGTGCCACCAGCAGAGATTTTGGGGGCGACTACAATGAGCAGTTCTTC. It encodes CATSRDFGGDYNEQFF.